This paragraph reports one T cell receptor (beta chain). As yet, its antigen is unknown. TCRdb reanalysed the 5' RACE reads using MiXCR and keeps one entry per CDR3 protein. The data show around 490,000 distinct CDR3 sequences, roughly an eighth seen once. The CDR3 has 15 residues. Germline V gene data show CDR1 as LNHDA and CDR2 as SQIVND (reference sequence). Trimming at V came to 7 bases and at J to 4 bases, leaving 6 bases not matched to a gene. This sample is part of a study of identical twins. General observations from the study: Twins shared beta out-of-frame sequences in excess, but this excess was weaker.

The sample was also linked to a second study, of yellow fever vaccine responses in identical twins.

Sequenced sample: CD4+ T cells sorted from blood. This chain links TRBV19 with TRBJ2-2, with 10 bases fitting TRBD2. This TCR derives from a woman aged 18 to 35 in good health. The CDR3 region is CASTKLAGTTGELFF. CDR3 sequence (DNA): TGTGCCAGTACTAAACTAGCGGGAACCACCGGGGAGCTGTTTTTT.